This entry lists 20 T cell receptor beta chains sequenced from one sample in a study of vaccination effects on CD4 cells after COVID-19. Expansion of antigen-specific CD4+ T cells with viral peptide pools was carried out by the ViraFEST assay before sequencing. Culture lasted about 11 days before CD4+ T cell isolation. PCR-confirmed SARS-CoV-2 infection occurred in the person between March and December 2020. Profiled with immunoSEQ multiplex PCR; TCRdb holds only in-frame clones, not every one. The data hold under 55,000 clones, with 65% to 70% observed a single time. These receptors' targets are unknown. The specimen was CD4+ T cells from PBMCs cultured with a peptide pool, collected before COVID-19 vaccination. The receptors originated from a human donor who had a prior SARS-CoV-2 infection.

The rearrangement uses TRBV6-5 and TRBJ1-6; no clear D. V shed 6 bases and J shed 0 bases, with 9 bases lying between them. This CDR3 region has 15 residues. CDR1 and CDR2 from the germline V gene are MNHEY and SVGAGI. CDR3 DNA sequence: TGTGCCAGCAGGGAGGGTGTCTCCTATAATTCACCCCTCCACTTT. This codes for CASREGVSYNSPLHF.

This clone was seen once. The chain uses TRBV7-6 and TRBJ1-3; 7 bases match TRBD1. J gave up 0 bases and V 0 bases, and 5 bases lay outside the gene matches. The CDR3 has 17 residues. In germline, CDR1 is SGHVS, CDR2 FNYEAQ. CDR3 nucleotide sequence: TGTGCCAGCAGCTTAGCGGCAGGGGACAGCTCTGGAAACACCATATATTTT. It yields the protein CASSLAAGDSSGNTIYF.

The rearrangement links TRBV7-9 to TRBJ2-3; 7 nucleotides align to TRBD2. CDR1 is SEHNR and CDR2 is FQNEAQ in the germline V gene (reference sequence). V shed 8 bases, J shed 10 bases, and the junction held 15 bases outside the gene matches. The CDR3 contains 14 residues. The CDR3 reads CASLRELGRDAQYF. The CDR3 bases are TGTGCCAGCCTGCGGGAGTTAGGCCGTGACGCGCAGTATTTT.

This rearrangement joins TRBV24-1 to TRBJ2-2; 10 positions match TRBD1. V trimming: 4 bases; J trimming: 10 bases; junction bases outside the gene matches: 11. Per the germline V gene, CDR1 is KGHDR and CDR2 is SFDVKD. This CDR3 is 16 amino acids long. The CDR3 here is CATSDSGTGASAELFF. DNA of the CDR3: TGTGCCACCAGTGACTCCGGGACAGGGGCGTCCGCGGAGCTGTTTTTT.

The V gene is TRBV7-2, the J gene TRBJ2-1; maybe TRBD1 (7 bases). Trimming stripped 5 bases from V and 9 bases from J, with 14 bases between. Germline V CDR1 and CDR2: SGHTA, FQGNSA. The CDR3 is 13 residues long. The CDR3 coding sequence is TGTGCCAGCAGCCGTAGGGGGGACAGTGAGCAGTTCTTC. Its protein product is CASSRRGDSEQFF.

The chain combines TRBV19 with TRBJ1-1; 8 bases align to TRBD1. The CDR3 is 13 amino acids. Germline V gene sequence: CDR1 LNHDA, CDR2 SQIVND (reference sequence). V trimming: 6 bases; J trimming: 8 bases; junction bases outside the gene matches: 8. CDR3 in DNA: TGTGCCAGTAGGGGACAGGCTCTTACCGAAGCTTTCTTT. Amino acids: CASRGQALTEAFF.

Only a few counts were recorded for this clone. This chain connects TRBV7-2 to TRBJ2-1; D is ambiguous. Trimming cost V 3 bases and J 5 bases, with 8 bases left between them. The CDR3 is made up of 13 amino acids. Germline V gene lookup returns CDR1 SGHTA and CDR2 FQGNSA. CDR3 nucleotides: TGTGCCAGCAGCTTCGGACGTAACAATGAGCAGTTCTTC. Protein sequence: CASSFGRNNEQFF.

In its sample, this clone was seen a few times. The chain carries TRBV7-6 and TRBJ2-3; the D is unclear. Germline CDR1 reads SGHVS; CDR2 reads FNYEAQ. Trimming removed 1 base from V and 6 bases from J, with 11 bases in between. CDR3 length: 14 residues. The CDR3 loop is CASSLGSWADTQYF. CDR3 nucleotide sequence: TGTGCCAGCAGCTTAGGTTCGTGGGCCGATACGCAGTATTTT.

V usage is TRBV7-3 and J usage is TRBJ2-2, with D unresolved. Germline V gene sequence: CDR1 SGHTA, CDR2 FQGTGA. CDR3 length: 16 residues. V lost 2 bases and J lost 0, with 10 bases in between. This CDR3 is CASSLRAGANTGELFF. CDR3 nucleotides: TGTGCCAGCAGCTTACGCGCAGGAGCGAACACCGGGGAGCTGTTTTTT.

V is TRBV5-6 and J is TRBJ2-1; D gene unclear. V gave up 2 bases and J gave up 7 bases, with 10 bases separating them. CDR1 SGHDT and CDR2 YYEEEE come from the germline V gene. The CDR3 is 13 residues long. The CDR3 region is CASSFDHWNEQFF. CDR3 DNA: TGTGCCAGCAGCTTTGATCATTGGAATGAGCAGTTCTTC.

The genes are TRBV4-2 and TRBJ2-3; weak D call: TRBD2 (6 bases). The V end was cut by 2 bases, the J end by 0 bases, with 9 bases between. Germline CDR1 LGHNA, CDR2 YNFKEQ. This CDR3 has 15 residues. DNA of the CDR3: TGTGCCAGCAGCCAAACGGACTATAGCACAGATACGCAGTATTTT. Protein product: CASSQTDYSTDTQYF.

V and J are TRBV9 and TRBJ2-1; D is unclear. Trimming left V 0 bases short and J 0 bases short, with 7 bases between. Germline-derived CDR1 and CDR2 are SGDLS and YYNGEE. CDR3 length: 15 residues. CDR3 DNA sequence: TGTGCCAGCAGCGTAGCTGGGGACTCCTACAATGAGCAGTTCTTC. This gives the protein CASSVAGDSYNEQFF.

The CDR3 loop is CASRSLGGFSYNEQFF. The CDR3, as DNA: TGTGCCAGCAGATCCCTAGGGGGATTTTCCTACAATGAGCAGTTCTTC. V is TRBV11-1 and J is TRBJ2-1, with a tentative D call TRBD1 (6 bases). Looked up from germline, CDR1 is SGHAT and CDR2 is FQDESV (reference sequence). Between the trimmed V and J ends, which lost 6 bases and 1 base, there was a span of 16 bases. The CDR3 is made up of 16 amino acids.

This sequence joins TRBV2 and TRBJ2-3, with D maybe TRBD2 (5 bases). Germline V CDR1 and CDR2: SNHLY, FYNNEI. The CDR3 length is 15 residues. Trimming left V 7 bases short and J 5 bases short, with 19 bases between. CDR3 residues: CASIDASSSGDTQYF. CDR3 in DNA: TGTGCCAGCATAGATGCTAGCTCTTCGGGAGATACGCAGTATTTT.

This chain connects TRBV15 to TRBJ1-5, with 7 nucleotides matching TRBD1. CDR1 and CDR2 from the germline V gene are LNHNV and YYDKDF (reference sequence). The V segment lost 2 bases and the J segment 5 bases; nucleotides outside the gene matches: 6. The CDR3 length is 15 residues. The CDR3 loop reads CATSRWDRNDQPQHF. The DNA for the CDR3 is TGTGCCACCAGCAGATGGGACAGAAATGATCAGCCCCAGCATTTT.

This clone was detected a few times. J is TRBJ2-3 and V is TRBV19; a possible D gene is TRBD1 (7 bases). The V gene's germline CDR1 is LNHDA and CDR2 SQIVND (reference sequence). This CDR3 contains 13 residues. The CDR3 nucleotides are TGTGTCAGCAGGGGGGTCGGGACAGATACGCAGTATTTT. Its translation: CVSRGVGTDTQYF.

The chain couples TRBV7-2 to TRBJ2-7; unclear D gene. Germline V gene lookup returns CDR1 SGHTA and CDR2 FQGNSA. Between the trimmed V and J ends, which lost 0 bases and 2 bases, there was a span of 8 bases. This CDR3 is built from 14 residues. CDR3 residues: CASSLALVTYEQYF. CDR3 DNA sequence: TGTGCCAGCAGCTTAGCGCTGGTAACCTACGAGCAGTACTTC.

This chain connects TRBV19 to TRBJ2-3; D is undetermined. CDR3 length equals 14 residues. The germline CDR1 and CDR2 sequences are LNHDA and SQIVND (reference sequence). V was clipped by 3 bases and J by 2 bases, with 9 bases between them. For the CDR3, the DNA is TGTGCCAGTAGTATTCACCCCCTCACAGATACGCAGTATTTT. Its translation: CASSIHPLTDTQYF.

The CDR3 reads CASIPTGMNTEAFF. CDR3 sequence (DNA): TGTGCCAGCATCCCGACAGGGATGAACACTGAAGCTTTCTTT. This sequence joins TRBV7-9 and TRBJ1-1, with 7 bases that match TRBD1. Germline CDR1 is SEHNR and CDR2 is FQNEAQ (reference sequence). This CDR3 has 14 residues. V was clipped by 7 bases and J by 0 bases; unmatched bases: 5.

This chain uses TRBV11-2 with TRBJ2-7; D perhaps matches TRBD1 (6 bases). The CDR3 totals 15 residues. V dropped 5 bases and J dropped 4 bases, with 18 bases sitting between them. The germline gives CDR1 SGHAT, CDR2 FQNNGV. The CDR3 region is CASSASTGTQYEQYF. CDR3 DNA sequence: TGTGCCAGCAGCGCCTCTACAGGGACGCAGTACGAGCAGTACTTC.